This T cell receptor (beta chain) stems from a study of CXCR3-negative and CXCR3-positive naive CD8 T cells. Remarks on this clonotype: Its cognate antigen is unknown.

UMI-labeled 5' RACE TRB cDNA libraries were prepared from the cells. TCRdb reworked the 5' RACE reads into one entry per CDR3 protein, no DNA. The sample totals 41,000 or so distinct CDR3 sequences. Researchers reported sorting every CD8+ T cell subset in triplicate, 300,000 to 350,000 cells per sort. Study findings and constraints: Both naive subsets carried similar amounts of surface CD5, so TCR strength was inferred from TRB CDR3 properties. The study found that naive CXCR3-negative and CXCR3-positive cells shared TRBV-TRBJ usage, while memory cells differed. With CXCR3 expression partially decreased after cryopreservation, most assays relied on fresh PBMCs.

This CDR3 comprises 13 residues. CDR1 is MNHEY, CDR2 SMNVEV, per germline (reference sequence). Sequencing was carried out using naive CXCR3- CD8+ T cells from blood. Subset described: CD45RO-CCR7+CD27+CD95- naive CD8+ T cells lacking CXCR3 (TNR3-). This sequence originates from a human donor in good health. Some clones in this sample may be carry-over from other donors' samples. The rearrangement uses TRBV27 and TRBJ1-1; TCRdb calls TRBD1, which cannot be checked without DNA. The CDR3 loop reads CASLDRLNTEAFF.